The clone carrying this T cell receptor beta chain was counted at least ten times. Those patients picked for sequencing had displayed CD8+CD57+ cell expansion on flow cytometry. Everyone among the patients had severe acquired aplastic anemia. At the time of blood sampling, patients had not yet received any therapy. Profiles of TCR beta VDJ and CDR3 were generated from a genomic DNA template. Each CDR3 protein gets one entry after TCRdb re-called the reads with MiXCR. The data show over 150,000 distinct CDR3 sequences, around 50% seen once. This record comes from a study of CD8+CD57+ T cells in acquired aplastic anemia. Across the study: Across the sorted CD4+ and CD8+ cells, DNA amounts averaged about 3 ug.

The CDR3 spans 12 residues. Looked up from germline, CDR1 is LNHDA and CDR2 is SQIVND (reference sequence). V was shortened by 6 bases and J by 6 bases, with 11 bases between the two germline ends. Specimen: sorted CD4+, CD8+, or CD8+CD57+ T cells (not recorded which) from PBMCs. V is TRBV19 and J is TRBJ1-1, with D unclear. This sequence originates from a human donor with aplastic anemia. CDR3 region: CASRRATAEAFF. The CDR3 nucleotides are TGTGCCAGTAGAAGGGCGACGGCTGAAGCTTTCTTT.